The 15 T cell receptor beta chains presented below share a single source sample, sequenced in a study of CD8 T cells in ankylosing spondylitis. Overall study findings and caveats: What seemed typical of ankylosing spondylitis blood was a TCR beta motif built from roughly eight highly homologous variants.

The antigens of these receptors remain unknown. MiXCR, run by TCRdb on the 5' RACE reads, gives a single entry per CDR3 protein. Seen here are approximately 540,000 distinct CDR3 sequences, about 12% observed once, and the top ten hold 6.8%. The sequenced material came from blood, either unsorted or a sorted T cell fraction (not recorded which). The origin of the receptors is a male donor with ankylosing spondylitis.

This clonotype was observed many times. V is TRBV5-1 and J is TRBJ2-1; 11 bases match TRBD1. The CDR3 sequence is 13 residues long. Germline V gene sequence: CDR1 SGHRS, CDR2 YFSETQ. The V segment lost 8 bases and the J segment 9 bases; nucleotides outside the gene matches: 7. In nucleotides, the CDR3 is TGCGCCAGTTCTGGACAGGGGGCATCTGAGCAGTTCTTC. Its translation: CASSGQGASEQFF.

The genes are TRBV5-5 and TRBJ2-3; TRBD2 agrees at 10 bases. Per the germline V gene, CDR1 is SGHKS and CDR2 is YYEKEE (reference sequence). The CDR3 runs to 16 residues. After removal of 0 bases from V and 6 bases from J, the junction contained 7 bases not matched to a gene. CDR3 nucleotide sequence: TGTGCCAGCAGCTTGGGACCTAGCGGGGGAAAGGATACGCAGTATTTT. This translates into CASSLGPSGGKDTQYF.

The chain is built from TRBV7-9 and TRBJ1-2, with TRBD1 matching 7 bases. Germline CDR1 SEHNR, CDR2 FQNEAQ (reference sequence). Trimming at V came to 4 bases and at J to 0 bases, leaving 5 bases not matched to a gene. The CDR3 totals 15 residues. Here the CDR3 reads CASSYRGLANYGYTF. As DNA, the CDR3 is TGTGCCAGCAGCTACAGGGGACTAGCTAACTATGGCTACACCTTC.

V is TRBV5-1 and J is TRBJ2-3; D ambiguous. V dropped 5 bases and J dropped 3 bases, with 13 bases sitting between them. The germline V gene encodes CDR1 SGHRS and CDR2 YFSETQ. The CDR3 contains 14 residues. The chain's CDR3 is CASSSHRETDTQYF. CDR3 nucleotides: TGCGCCAGCAGTTCCCACCGCGAGACAGATACGCAGTATTTT.

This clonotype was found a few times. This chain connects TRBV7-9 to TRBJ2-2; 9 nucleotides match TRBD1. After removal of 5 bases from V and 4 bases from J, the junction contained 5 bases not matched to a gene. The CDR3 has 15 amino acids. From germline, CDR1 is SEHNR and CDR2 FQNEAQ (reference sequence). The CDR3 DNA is TGTGCCAGCAGCCCCGACAGGGGGGTCACCGGGGAGCTGTTTTTT. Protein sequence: CASSPDRGVTGELFF.

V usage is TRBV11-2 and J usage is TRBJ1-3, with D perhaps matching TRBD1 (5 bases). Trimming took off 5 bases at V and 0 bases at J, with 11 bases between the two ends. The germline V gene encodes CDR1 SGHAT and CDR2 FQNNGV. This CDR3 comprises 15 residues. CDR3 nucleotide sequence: TGTGCCAGCAGCCGGGGCCAATTCTCTGGAAACACCATATATTTT. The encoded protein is CASSRGQFSGNTIYF.

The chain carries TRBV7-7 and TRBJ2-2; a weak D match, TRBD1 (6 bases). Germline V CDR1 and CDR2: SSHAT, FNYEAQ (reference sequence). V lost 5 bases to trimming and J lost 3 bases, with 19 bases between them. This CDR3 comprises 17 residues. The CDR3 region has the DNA TGTGCCAGCAGCCCCCTAGCTCGCACAGGGCACACCGGGGAGCTGTTTTTT. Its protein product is CASSPLARTGHTGELFF.

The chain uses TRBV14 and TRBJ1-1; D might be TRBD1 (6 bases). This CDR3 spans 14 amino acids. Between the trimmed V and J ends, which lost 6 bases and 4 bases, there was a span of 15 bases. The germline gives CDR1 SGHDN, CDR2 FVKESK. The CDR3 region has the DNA TGTGCCAGCAGACCCCGAACAGGGTTCACTGAAGCTTTCTTT. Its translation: CASRPRTGFTEAFF.

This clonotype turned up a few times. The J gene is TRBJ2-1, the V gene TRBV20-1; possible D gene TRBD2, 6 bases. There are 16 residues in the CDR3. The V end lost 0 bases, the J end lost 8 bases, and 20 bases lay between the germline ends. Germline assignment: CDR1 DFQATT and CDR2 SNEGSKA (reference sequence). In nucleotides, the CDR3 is TGCAGTGCTAGAGATTCGGTTGGCGGGGCTTTCCATGAGCAGTTCTTC. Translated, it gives CSARDSVGGAFHEQFF.

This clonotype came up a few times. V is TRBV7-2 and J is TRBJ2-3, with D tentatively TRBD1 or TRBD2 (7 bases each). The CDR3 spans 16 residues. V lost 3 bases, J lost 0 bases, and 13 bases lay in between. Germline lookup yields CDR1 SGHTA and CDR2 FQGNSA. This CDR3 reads CASSFQGGASTDTQYF. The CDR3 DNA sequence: TGTGCCAGCAGCTTCCAGGGGGGGGCTAGCACAGATACGCAGTATTTT.

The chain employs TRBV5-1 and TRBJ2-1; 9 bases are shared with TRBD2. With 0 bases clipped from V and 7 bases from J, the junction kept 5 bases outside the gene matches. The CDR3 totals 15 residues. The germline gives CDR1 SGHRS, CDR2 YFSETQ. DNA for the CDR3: TGCGCCAGCAGCTTGGCCCCTAGCGGGATAAATGAGCAGTTCTTC. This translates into CASSLAPSGINEQFF.

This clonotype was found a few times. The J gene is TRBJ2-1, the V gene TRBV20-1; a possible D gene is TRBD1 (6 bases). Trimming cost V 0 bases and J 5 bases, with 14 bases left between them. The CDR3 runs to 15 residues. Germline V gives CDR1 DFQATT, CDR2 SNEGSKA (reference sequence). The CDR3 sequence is CSARDPRGGDNEQFF. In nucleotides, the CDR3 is TGCAGTGCTAGAGATCCCAGGGGTGGGGACAATGAGCAGTTCTTC.

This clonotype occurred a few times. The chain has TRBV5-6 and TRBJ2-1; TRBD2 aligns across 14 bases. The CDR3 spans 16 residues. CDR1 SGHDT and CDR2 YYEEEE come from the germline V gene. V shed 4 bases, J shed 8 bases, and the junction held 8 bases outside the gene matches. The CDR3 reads CASSRLAGGPPDEQFF. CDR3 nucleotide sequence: TGTGCCAGCAGCCGACTAGCGGGAGGGCCCCCCGATGAGCAGTTCTTC.

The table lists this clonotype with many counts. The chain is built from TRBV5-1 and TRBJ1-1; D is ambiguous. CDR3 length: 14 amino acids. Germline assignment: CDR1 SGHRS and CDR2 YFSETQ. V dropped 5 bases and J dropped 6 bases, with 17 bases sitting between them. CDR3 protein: CASSTTPTSPEAFF. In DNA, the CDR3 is TGCGCCAGCAGTACGACCCCGACCTCGCCTGAAGCTTTCTTT.

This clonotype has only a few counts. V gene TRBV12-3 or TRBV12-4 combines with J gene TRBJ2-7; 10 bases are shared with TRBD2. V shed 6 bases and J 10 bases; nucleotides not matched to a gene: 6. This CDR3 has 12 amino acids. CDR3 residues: CASSVSGREQYV. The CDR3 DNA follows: TGTGCCAGCAGCGTAAGCGGGAGGGAACAGTACGTC.